A single TCR beta chain is shown here with its context. The CDR3 is 16 residues long. Losses at the gene ends were 6 bases for V and 0 bases for J; bases not matched to a gene: 6. Per germline, CDR1 SNHLY and CDR2 FYNNEI. The PCR employed 60 Vbeta primers together with 13 Jbeta primers. Using immunoSEQ multiplex PCR, the repertoire was profiled, and TCRdb retains in-frame clones only, with some absent. The sample yields about 200,000 clones, 83% seen once. This entry is derived from a study of cytomegalovirus exposure and HLA in healthy donors. V and J are TRBV2 and TRBJ2-5, with 11 bases aligning to TRBD2. This TCR came from a girl aged 10 to 17 in good health and CMV-seronegative. Sequencing was done on a sample of PBMCs. CDR3 DNA: TGTGCCAGCAGCCCTGGACTAGCGGGTTACCAAGAGACCCAGTACTTC. It codes for CASSPGLAGYQETQYF. Together with reference TRBV2 and TRBJ2-5, the CDR3 gives the full variable domain: EPEVTQTPSHQVTQMGQEVILRCVPISNHLYFYWYRQILGQKVEFLVSFYNNEISEKSEIFDDQFSVERPDGSNFTLKIRSTKLEDSAMYFCASSPGLAGYQETQYFGPGTRLLVL.